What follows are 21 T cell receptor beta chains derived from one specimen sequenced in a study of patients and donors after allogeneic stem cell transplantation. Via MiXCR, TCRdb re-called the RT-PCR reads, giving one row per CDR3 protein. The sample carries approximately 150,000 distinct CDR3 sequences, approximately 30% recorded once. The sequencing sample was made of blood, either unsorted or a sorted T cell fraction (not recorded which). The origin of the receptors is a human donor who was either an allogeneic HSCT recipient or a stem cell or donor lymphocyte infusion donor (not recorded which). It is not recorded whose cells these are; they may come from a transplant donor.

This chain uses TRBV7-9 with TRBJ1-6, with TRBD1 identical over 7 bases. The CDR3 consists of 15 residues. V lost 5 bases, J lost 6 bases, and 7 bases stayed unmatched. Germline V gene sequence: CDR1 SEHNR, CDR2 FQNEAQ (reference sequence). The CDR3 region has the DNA TGTGCCAGCAGCCATGGACAGGCATCTAATTCACCCCTCCACTTT. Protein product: CASSHGQASNSPLHF.

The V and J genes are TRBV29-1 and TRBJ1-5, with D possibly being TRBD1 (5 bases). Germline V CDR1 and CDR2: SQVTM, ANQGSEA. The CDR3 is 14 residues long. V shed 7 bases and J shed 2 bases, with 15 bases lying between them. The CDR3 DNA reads TGCAGCGCCCTATGGGGACCGGGCAATCAGCCCCAGCATTTT. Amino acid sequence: CSALWGPGNQPQHF.

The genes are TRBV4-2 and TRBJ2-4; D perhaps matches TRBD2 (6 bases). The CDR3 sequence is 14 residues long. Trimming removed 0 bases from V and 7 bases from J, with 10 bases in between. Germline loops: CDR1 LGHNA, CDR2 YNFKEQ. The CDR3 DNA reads TGTGCCAGCAGCCAAGATCGCGGGGTTAACATTCAGTACTTC. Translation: CASSQDRGVNIQYF.

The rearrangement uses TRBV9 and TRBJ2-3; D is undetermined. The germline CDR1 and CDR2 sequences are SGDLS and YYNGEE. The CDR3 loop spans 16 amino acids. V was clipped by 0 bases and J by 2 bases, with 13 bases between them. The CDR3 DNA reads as TGTGCCAGCAGCGTAGAGGGTGGAGTTCCCACAGATACGCAGTATTTT. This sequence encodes CASSVEGGVPTDTQYF.

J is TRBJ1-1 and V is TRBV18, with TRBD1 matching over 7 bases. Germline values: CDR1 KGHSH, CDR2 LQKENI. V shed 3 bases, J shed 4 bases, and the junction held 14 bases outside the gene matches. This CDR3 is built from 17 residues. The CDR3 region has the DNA TGTGCCAGCTCACCGAGGTTGAGAGGGGGCGCGGGCACTGAAGCTTTCTTT. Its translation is CASSPRLRGGAGTEAFF.

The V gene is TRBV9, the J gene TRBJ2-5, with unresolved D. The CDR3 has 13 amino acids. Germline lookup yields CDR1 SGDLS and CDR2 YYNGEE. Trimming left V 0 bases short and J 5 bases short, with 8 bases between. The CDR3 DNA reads TGTGCCAGCAGCGTAGATTCGGCGGAGACCCAGTACTTC. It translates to CASSVDSAETQYF.

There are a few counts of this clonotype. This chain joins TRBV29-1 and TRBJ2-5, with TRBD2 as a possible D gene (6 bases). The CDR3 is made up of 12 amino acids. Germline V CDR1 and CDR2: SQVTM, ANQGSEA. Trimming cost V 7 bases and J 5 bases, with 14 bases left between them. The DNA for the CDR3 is TGCAGCGCTGGACCGGGAGTTGAGACCCAGTACTTC. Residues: CSAGPGVETQYF.

The CDR3 DNA sequence: TGCGCCAGCAGCCCTAGGTTCGGAGATACGCAGTATTTT. This gives the protein CASSPRFGDTQYF. The chain carries TRBV4-3 and TRBJ2-3, with unresolved D. The V and J ends lost 4 bases and 5 bases respectively, with 10 bases between them. This CDR3 has 13 residues. Germline loops: CDR1 LGHNA, CDR2 YSLEER.

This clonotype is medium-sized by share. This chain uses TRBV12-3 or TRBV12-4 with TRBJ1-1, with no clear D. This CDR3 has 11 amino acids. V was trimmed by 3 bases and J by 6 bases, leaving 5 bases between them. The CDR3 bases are TGTGCCAGCAGTTTGAGGTCTGAAGCTTTCTTT. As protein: CASSLRSEAFF.

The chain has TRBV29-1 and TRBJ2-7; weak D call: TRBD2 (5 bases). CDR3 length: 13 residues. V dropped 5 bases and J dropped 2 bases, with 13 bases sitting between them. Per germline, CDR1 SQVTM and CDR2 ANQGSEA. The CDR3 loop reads CSVSVGVTYEQYF. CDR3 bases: TGCAGCGTTAGTGTCGGGGTTACCTACGAGCAGTACTTC.

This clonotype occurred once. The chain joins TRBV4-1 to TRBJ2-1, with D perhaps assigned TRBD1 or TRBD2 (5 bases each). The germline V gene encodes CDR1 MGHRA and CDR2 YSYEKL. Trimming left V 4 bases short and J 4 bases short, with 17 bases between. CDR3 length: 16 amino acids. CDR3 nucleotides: TGCGCCAGCAGCCCTATGATGACGGGGCGGTACAATGAGCAGTTCTTC. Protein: CASSPMMTGRYNEQFF.

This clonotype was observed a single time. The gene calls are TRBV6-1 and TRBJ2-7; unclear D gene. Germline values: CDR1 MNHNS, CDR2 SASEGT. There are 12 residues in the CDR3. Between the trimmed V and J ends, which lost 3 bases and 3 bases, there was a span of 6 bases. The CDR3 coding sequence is TGTGCCAGCAGTGAGGTAGACTACGAGCAGTACTTC. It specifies CASSEVDYEQYF.

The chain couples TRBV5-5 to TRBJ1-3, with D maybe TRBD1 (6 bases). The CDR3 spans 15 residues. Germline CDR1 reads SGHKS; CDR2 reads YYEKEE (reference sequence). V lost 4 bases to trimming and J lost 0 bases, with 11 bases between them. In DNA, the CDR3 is TGTGCCAGCAGCGTACAGGGAAACTCTGGAAACACCATATATTTT. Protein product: CASSVQGNSGNTIYF.

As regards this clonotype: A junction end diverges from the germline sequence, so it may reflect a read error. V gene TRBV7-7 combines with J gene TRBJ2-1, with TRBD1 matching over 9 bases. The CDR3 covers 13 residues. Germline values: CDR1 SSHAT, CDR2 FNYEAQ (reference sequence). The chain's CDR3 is CASSIDRGNEQFF. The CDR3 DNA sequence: TGTGCTAGCAGCATAGACAGGGGGAATGAGCAGTTCTTC.

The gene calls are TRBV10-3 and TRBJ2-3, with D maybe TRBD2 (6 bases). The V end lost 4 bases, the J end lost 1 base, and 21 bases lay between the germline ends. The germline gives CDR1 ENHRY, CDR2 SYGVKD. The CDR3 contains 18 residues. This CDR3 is CAISVPGFAGSGTDTQYF. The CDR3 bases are TGTGCCATCAGTGTCCCCGGCTTCGCGGGATCGGGCACAGATACGCAGTATTTT.

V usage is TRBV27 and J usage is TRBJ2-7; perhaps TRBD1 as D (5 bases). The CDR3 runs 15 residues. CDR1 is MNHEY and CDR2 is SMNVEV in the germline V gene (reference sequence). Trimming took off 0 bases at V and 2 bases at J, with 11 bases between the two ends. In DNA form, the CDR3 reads TGTGCCAGCAGTTTATCGTTAGGGGTCGCCTACGAGCAGTACTTC. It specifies CASSLSLGVAYEQYF.

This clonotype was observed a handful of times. The CDR3 loop is CASSPPDSHEQYF. The CDR3 DNA is TGTGCCAGCAGCCCCCCGGACAGCCACGAGCAGTACTTC. The chain carries TRBV3-1 and TRBJ2-7, with TRBD1 as a possible D gene (6 bases). The CDR3 spans 13 residues. Germline lookup yields CDR1 LGHDT and CDR2 YNNKEL (reference sequence). Trimming pared 4 bases from V and 5 bases from J, leaving 12 bases between.

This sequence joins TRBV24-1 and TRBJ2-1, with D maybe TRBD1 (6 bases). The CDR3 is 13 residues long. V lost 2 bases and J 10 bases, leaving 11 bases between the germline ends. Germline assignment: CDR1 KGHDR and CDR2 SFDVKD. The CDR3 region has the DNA TGTGCCACCAGTGATTACCCTGGACAGGAGCAGTTCTTC. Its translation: CATSDYPGQEQFF.

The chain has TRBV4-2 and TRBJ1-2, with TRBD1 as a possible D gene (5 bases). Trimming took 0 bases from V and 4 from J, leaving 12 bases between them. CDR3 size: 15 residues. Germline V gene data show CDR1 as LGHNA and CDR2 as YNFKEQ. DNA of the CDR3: TGTGCCAGCAGCCAAGATCAGTGGGGCCTCTATGGCTACACCTTC. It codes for CASSQDQWGLYGYTF.

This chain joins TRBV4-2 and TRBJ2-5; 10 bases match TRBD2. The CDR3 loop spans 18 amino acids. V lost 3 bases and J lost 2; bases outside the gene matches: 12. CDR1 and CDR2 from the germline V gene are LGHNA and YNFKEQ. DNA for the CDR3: TGTGCCAGCAGCCAGGGGAGTAGCGGGAGGAGGGTTCAAGAGACCCAGTACTTC. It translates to CASSQGSSGRRVQETQYF.

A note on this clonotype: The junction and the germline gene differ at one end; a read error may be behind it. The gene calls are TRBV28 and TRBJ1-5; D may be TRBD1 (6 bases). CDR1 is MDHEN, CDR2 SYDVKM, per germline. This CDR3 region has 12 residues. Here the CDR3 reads CASSLGGQLQHF. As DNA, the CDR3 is TGTGCCAGCAGTTTGGGGGGGCAGCTCCAGCATTTT.